The 9 T cell receptor beta chains presented below share a single source sample, sequenced in a study of blood T cell repertoires in COVID-19. The table came from immunoSEQ multiplex PCR; TCRdb's copy has only in-frame clones and leaves some out. Found here are 150,000 to 200,000 clones, 80% to 90% of them singletons; the top ten hold roughly 2%. Input material: peripheral blood. The receptor source for this set is a man aged 18 to 30 who had recovered from COVID-19.

The rearrangement links TRBV7-2 to TRBJ2-7; D may be TRBD2 (5 bases). The CDR3 is made up of 15 amino acids. Trimming shortened V by 6 bases and J by 0 bases, and 15 bases separated the two germline ends. The germline CDR1 and CDR2 sequences are SGHTA and FQGNSA. CDR3 in amino acids: CASRVEAESSYEQYF. The CDR3 nucleotides read TGTGCCAGCAGGGTTGAAGCGGAAAGCTCCTACGAGCAGTACTTC.

The chain carries TRBV19 and TRBJ1-5; D is unresolved. CDR1 is LNHDA, CDR2 SQIVND, per germline (reference sequence). There are 15 residues in the CDR3. The V and J ends lost 3 bases and 0 bases respectively, with 9 bases between them. The CDR3 DNA reads TGTGCCAGTAGTATCGGACTCTATAGCAATCAGCCCCAGCATTTT. Translation gives CASSIGLYSNQPQHF.

V is TRBV2 and J is TRBJ2-7; 7 nucleotides agree with TRBD2. The ends lost 3 bases at V and 3 bases at J; junction bases unmatched: 2. In germline, CDR1 is SNHLY, CDR2 FYNNEI. The CDR3 totals 13 residues. The CDR3 is CASSEASGYEQYF. DNA of the CDR3: TGTGCCAGCAGTGAGGCTAGCGGCTACGAGCAGTACTTC.

J is TRBJ1-4 and V is TRBV7-9; D possibly corresponds to TRBD1 (5 bases). V was trimmed by 3 bases and J by 8 bases, leaving 10 bases between them. The CDR3 has 13 amino acids. CDR1 and CDR2 (germline): SEHNR, FQNEAQ (reference sequence). The CDR3 DNA reads TGTGCCAGCAGCTTGGACACGAGGGAAAAACTGTTTTTT. As protein: CASSLDTREKLFF.

This rearrangement joins TRBV3-1 (or the pseudogene TRBV3-2) to TRBJ2-3, with 10 bases aligning to TRBD1. The germline V gene has CDR1 LGHDT and CDR2 YNNKEL (reference sequence). The CDR3 has 16 amino acids. J was trimmed by 5 bases and V by 5 bases; bases with no gene match: 10. The CDR3 nucleotides read TGTGCCAGCAGCAGCCGGGACAGGGGATTGGTAGATACGCAGTATTTT. Its protein is CASSSRDRGLVDTQYF.

This clone was seen more than once but under ten times. This chain links TRBV5-1 with TRBJ1-2, with TRBD1 matching 7 bases. Germline values: CDR1 SGHRS, CDR2 YFSETQ. The CDR3 loop spans 15 amino acids. J lost 1 base, V lost 3 bases, and 6 bases had no gene match. In DNA form, the CDR3 reads TGCGCCAGCAGCTCTCCGGGACAGTATAACTATGGCTACACCTTC. This translates into CASSSPGQYNYGYTF.

The CDR3 region is CASGLVDRPSSYEQYF. The CDR3 region has the DNA TGTGCTAGTGGTTTGGTAGACAGGCCAAGCTCCTACGAGCAGTACTTC. The J gene is TRBJ2-7, the V gene TRBV12-5; D perhaps matches TRBD1 (6 bases). The CDR3 is 16 amino acids. The germline V and J ends were trimmed by 0 bases and 0 bases, with 12 bases remaining between them. Germline values: CDR1 LGHNT, CDR2 FRNRAP.

V is TRBV5-1 and J is TRBJ2-3; 13 positions agree with TRBD2. The CDR3 is 15 amino acids. The J segment lost 3 bases and the V segment lost 2 bases, leaving 0 bases of the junction unmatched. Germline loops: CDR1 SGHRS, CDR2 YFSETQ. The CDR3 bases are TGCGCCAGCAGCTTACTAGCGGGAGGGACAGATACGCAGTATTTT. Amino acids: CASSLLAGGTDTQYF.

The V gene is TRBV3-1 (or the pseudogene TRBV3-2), the J gene TRBJ2-7; TRBD2 matches 7 bases. The germline CDR1 and CDR2 sequences are LGHDT and YNNKEL (reference sequence). There are 12 residues in the CDR3. The ends lost 6 bases at V and 3 bases at J; junction bases unmatched: 2. DNA for the CDR3: TGTGCCAGCAGTCGGGGGGTCTACGAGCAGTACTTC. Translated, it gives CASSRGVYEQYF.